Shown below are 9 T cell receptor beta chains from a single sample sequenced in a study of regulatory T cells in long-lasting Graves disease. Both iRepertoire HTBI primers and Arm-PCR of CDR3 regions were used to build the TCR beta libraries. One entry per CDR3 protein results from TCRdb running MiXCR on the multiplex PCR reads. The data show about 240,000 distinct CDR3 sequences, 20% to 25% seen once. Noted time point: newly diagnosed GD, antithyroid drugs for less than 3 months. Isolated PBMC RNA provided the starting material for the TCR library. Specimen: peripheral blood mononuclear cells (PBMCs), collected at new diagnosis, from a patient treated with antithyroid drugs. These receptors originate from a female donor with Graves disease.

This clonotype was counted many times. V is TRBV10-3 and J is TRBJ2-7; D unresolved. Germline V gene data show CDR1 as ENHRY and CDR2 as SYGVKD. Trimming cost V 3 bases and J 4 bases, with 7 bases left between them. The CDR3 is made up of 12 amino acids. Here the CDR3 DNA reads TGTGCCATCAGTGAACCCCGGTACGAGCAGTACTTC. This sequence encodes CAISEPRYEQYF.

This clonotype was recorded at least ten times. The genes are TRBV9 and TRBJ1-3; D is undetermined. Trimming took off 0 bases at V and 3 bases at J, with 4 bases between the two ends. The germline gives CDR1 SGDLS, CDR2 YYNGEE. The CDR3 consists of 13 residues. CDR3 residues: CASSVAGGNTIYF. CDR3 DNA sequence: TGTGCCAGCAGCGTAGCTGGTGGAAACACCATATATTTT. Together with reference TRBV9 and TRBJ1-3, the CDR3 gives the full variable domain: DSGVTQTPKHLITATGQRVTLRCSPRSGDLSVYWYQQSLDQGLQFLIQYYNGEERAKGNILERFSAQQFPDLHSELNLSSLELGDSALYFCASSVAGGNTIYFGEGSWLTVV.

At least ten counts were recorded for this clonotype. The CDR3 bases are TGCAGCGTTGAGTGGAGGGGCAATGAGCAGTTCTTC. It specifies CSVEWRGNEQFF. V gene TRBV29-1 combines with J gene TRBJ2-1; perhaps TRBD2 as D (6 bases). The CDR3 is made up of 12 amino acids. With 3 bases removed from V and 6 bases from J, the gap between germline ends came to 9 bases. CDR1 and CDR2 (germline): SQVTM, ANQGSEA.

This clonotype was observed at least ten times. The chain combines TRBV6-1 with TRBJ2-7; possibly TRBD2 for D (5 bases). The germline V gene encodes CDR1 MNHNS and CDR2 SASEGT. There are 13 residues in the CDR3. With 7 bases removed from V and 1 base from J, the gap between germline ends came to 11 bases. In DNA form, the CDR3 reads TGTGCCAGCACGGGGTGGGGATCCTACGAGCAGTACTTC. Protein sequence: CASTGWGSYEQYF.

This rearrangement joins TRBV6-5 to TRBJ1-3, with 8 bases matching TRBD1. Trimming at V came to 2 bases and at J to 13 bases, leaving 10 bases not matched to a gene. The CDR3 has 14 amino acids. Per germline, CDR1 MNHEY and CDR2 SVGAGI. CDR3 sequence (DNA): TGTGCCAGCAGTTACCAGGGGGCGTCGGGCAGGATATATTTT. Amino acid sequence: CASSYQGASGRIYF.

Ten or more counts support this clonotype. The chain uses TRBV7-2 and TRBJ2-1; 10 nucleotides line up with TRBD2. Germline loops: CDR1 SGHTA, CDR2 FQGNSA. This CDR3 spans 16 amino acids. V was clipped by 5 bases and J by 6 bases; unmatched bases: 10. CDR3 coding DNA: TGTGCCAGCAGCCCATGGTCCCGGACTAGCGGCAATGAGCAGTTCTTC. It translates to CASSPWSRTSGNEQFF.

This clonotype showed up many times. The chain's CDR3 is CASTGTTSGISGELFF. The CDR3 DNA reads as TGTGCCAGCACAGGCACGACTAGCGGGATTTCCGGGGAGCTGTTTTTT. J is TRBJ2-2 and V is TRBV2; 11 positions agree with TRBD2. In germline, CDR1 is SNHLY, CDR2 FYNNEI. The CDR3 is made up of 16 amino acids. V gave up 7 bases and J gave up 6 bases; unmatched junction bases: 10.

This clonotype was observed many times. V usage is TRBV10-3 and J usage is TRBJ2-1, with 9 bases identical to TRBD2. Germline CDR1 reads ENHRY; CDR2 reads SYGVKD. V dropped 5 bases and J dropped 5; count of bases not matched to a gene: 4. The CDR3 extends over 14 amino acids. The CDR3 is CAISPSGANNEQFF. CDR3 sequence (DNA): TGTGCCATCAGTCCTAGCGGGGCCAACAATGAGCAGTTCTTC.

This chain uses TRBV29-1 with TRBJ2-5, with D possibly matching TRBD2 (5 bases). The germline V gene encodes CDR1 SQVTM and CDR2 ANQGSEA. V lost 0 bases to trimming and J lost 3 bases, with 23 bases between them. The CDR3 is 18 amino acids. CDR3 sequence reads: CSVEDLQVSAQREETQYF. CDR3 in DNA: TGCAGCGTTGAAGATCTTCAAGTGAGCGCACAGAGGGAAGAGACCCAGTACTTC.